These 14 T cell receptor beta chains originate from one sample sequenced in a study of blood T cell repertoires in COVID-19 (dated by TCRdb to 2020 to 2021). Libraries were constructed by the immunoSEQ multiplex PCR assay. TCRdb obtained this table from immuneACCESS and retained in-frame rearrangements with V and J assigned. These tables miss some clones; where compared with another copy, unresolved V genes account for less than half of the shortfall, and the remainder is unexplained. This sample gives a few hundred thousand clones in total; approximately 83% of them show up just once. The ten largest clones capture about 3.2% of the sample. The sample consisted of PBMCs or T cells enriched from blood (not recorded which). The receptor set was obtained from a woman aged 60-75 years who had recovered from COVID-19.

This clone was seen a few times. V gene TRBV5-8 combines with J gene TRBJ1-5; D not resolved. The CDR3 covers 14 residues. The ends were cut back, 4 bases at V and 0 bases at J, with 8 bases in the middle. In germline, CDR1 is SGHTS, CDR2 YDEGEE. DNA for the CDR3: TGTGCCAGCAGCCCGACATATAGCAATCAGCCCCAGCATTTT. It is translated as CASSPTYSNQPQHF.

This clone was recorded a few times. The V gene is TRBV7-9, the J gene TRBJ1-5; no firm D call. This CDR3 is built from 13 residues. The germline V and J ends were trimmed by 5 bases and 6 bases, with 11 bases remaining between them. Germline CDR1 SEHNR, CDR2 FQNEAQ (reference sequence). Here the CDR3 DNA reads TGTGCCAGCAGCACTGAAGAGGGTCAGCCCCAGCATTTT. Its translation: CASSTEEGQPQHF.

This chain joins TRBV11-2 and TRBJ2-1; D possibly corresponds to TRBD2 (6 bases). The CDR3 length is 13 residues. Trimming cost V 3 bases and J 8 bases, with 11 bases left between them. In germline, CDR1 is SGHAT, CDR2 FQNNGV. The CDR3, as DNA: TGTGCCAGCAGCTTGGGTACGGGGGATGAGCAGTTCTTC. This translates into CASSLGTGDEQFF.

This rearrangement joins TRBV10-3 to TRBJ1-5; 7 bases are shared with TRBD1. J was trimmed by 0 bases and V by 10 bases; bases with no gene match: 6. From germline, CDR1 is ENHRY and CDR2 SYGVKD. The CDR3 consists of 14 residues. CDR3 sequence: CATGGTDSNQPQHF. The DNA for the CDR3 is TGTGCCACGGGGGGGACAGATAGCAATCAGCCCCAGCATTTT.

The chain carries TRBV10-3 and TRBJ2-4; 8 nucleotides agree with TRBD1. This CDR3 spans 14 amino acids. J gave up 4 bases and V 10 bases, and 9 bases lay outside the gene matches. Germline V gives CDR1 ENHRY, CDR2 SYGVKD. The CDR3 nucleotides are TGTGCCAGTCACCCAGGGACAGGAAAAAACATTCAGTACTTC. Translation: CASHPGTGKNIQYF.

The gene calls are TRBV19 and TRBJ1-2; the D is unclear. V was shortened by 5 bases and J by 4 bases, with 11 bases between the two germline ends. Germline V CDR1 and CDR2: LNHDA, SQIVND (reference sequence). This CDR3 comprises 13 residues. Written as DNA, the CDR3 is TGTGCCAGTAGTTTAAGAGGAAGCTATGGCTACACCTTC. This sequence encodes CASSLRGSYGYTF.

V and J are TRBV5-1 and TRBJ1-2; 8 nucleotides align to TRBD1. The junction had 8 bases not matched to a gene; V was cut back by 4 bases and J by 3 bases. This CDR3 has 15 amino acids. From germline, CDR1 is SGHRS and CDR2 YFSETQ. The DNA of the CDR3 is TGCGCCAGCAGCCTTCGACAGGGGACGGACTATGGCTACACCTTC. Protein sequence: CASSLRQGTDYGYTF.

This chain links TRBV7-9 with TRBJ2-1, with D possibly being TRBD2 (5 bases). The CDR3 runs 14 residues. V dropped 2 bases and J dropped 10 bases, with 15 bases sitting between them. CDR1 and CDR2 (germline): SEHNR, FQNEAQ (reference sequence). Here the CDR3 reads CASSLSPGFGEQFF. Written as DNA, the CDR3 is TGTGCCAGCAGCTTAAGTCCGGGGTTTGGGGAGCAGTTCTTC.

This chain connects TRBV15 to TRBJ1-3; D gene ambiguous. The germline gives CDR1 LNHNV, CDR2 YYDKDF (reference sequence). V was cut by 0 bases and J by 0 bases, with 9 bases left in between. The CDR3 totals 16 residues. As DNA, the CDR3 is TGTGCCACCAGCAGAGATCGAGGCAACTCTGGAAACACCATATATTTT. It encodes CATSRDRGNSGNTIYF.

V is TRBV3-1 (or the pseudogene TRBV3-2) and J is TRBJ2-1; 8 positions agree with TRBD1. In germline, CDR1 is LGHDT, CDR2 YNNKEL (reference sequence). J lost 3 bases, V lost 7 bases, and 8 bases had no gene match. There are 15 residues in the CDR3. The DNA for the CDR3 is TGTGCCAGCACCTTCGGACAGGGAAACTACAATGAGCAGTTCTTC. It yields the protein CASTFGQGNYNEQFF.

This clone was observed once. The chain carries TRBV27 and TRBJ2-5; D is uncertain. The germline gives CDR1 MNHEY, CDR2 SMNVEV (reference sequence). Trimming shortened V by 5 bases and J by 5 bases, and 21 bases separated the two germline ends. The CDR3 has 16 residues. The CDR3 DNA is TGTGCCAGCAGTCTCTTGGGTCCGAAGAGGATGGAGACCCAGTACTTC. It encodes CASSLLGPKRMETQYF.

The table lists this clone with a count of one. The genes are TRBV6-5 and TRBJ2-1; 9 nucleotides line up with TRBD2. The J segment lost 7 bases and the V segment lost 2 bases, leaving 6 bases of the junction unmatched. The CDR3 consists of 15 residues. CDR1 and CDR2 (germline): MNHEY, SVGAGI. The CDR3 DNA reads as TGTGCCAGCAGTTACACGGGACTAGCACAAAATGAGCAGTTCTTC. Translated: CASSYTGLAQNEQFF.

The chain has TRBV7-9 and TRBJ2-1, with D possibly TRBD1 on 6 matching bases. CDR1 and CDR2 (germline): SEHNR, FQNEAQ (reference sequence). The V end lost 4 bases, the J end lost 7 bases, and 14 bases lay between the germline ends. This CDR3 comprises 14 residues. This CDR3 is CASSSDRQVNEQFF. CDR3 coding DNA: TGTGCCAGCAGCTCAGACAGGCAGGTAAATGAGCAGTTCTTC.

The chain recombines TRBV5-1 with TRBJ2-7; TRBD1 agrees at 7 bases. The V gene's germline CDR1 is SGHRS and CDR2 YFSETQ. V shed 3 bases, J shed 5 bases, and the junction held 2 bases outside the gene matches. The CDR3 runs to 12 residues. CDR3 in amino acids: CASSSQGNEQYF. CDR3 bases: TGCGCCAGCAGCTCACAGGGGAACGAGCAGTACTTC.